The clone carrying this TCR beta chain was recorded at least ten times. The data originate from a study of regulatory T cells in long-lasting Graves disease. Time point noted: newly diagnosed GD, antithyroid drugs for less than 3 months. Construction of the TCR library relied on RNA isolated from PBMCs. In germline, CDR1 is LGHDT, CDR2 YNNKEL (reference sequence). Trimming removed 1 base at V and 3 bases at J, with 7 bases between. CDR3 size: 13 residues. The TCR beta library used iRepertoire HTBI primers with Arm-PCR amplification of CDR3. MiXCR, run by TCRdb on the multiplex PCR reads, gives a single entry per CDR3 protein. Altogether about 530,000 distinct CDR3 sequences are present, 15% to 20% being singletons, with the ten largest covering approximately 25%. The same sample was also studied in work on T cells in Graves' hyperthyroidism and ophthalmopathy. Per that study: Model-based prediction identified ophthalmopathy a median around 6.5 months prior to its onset.

The specimen was peripheral blood mononuclear cells (PBMCs), collected at new diagnosis, from a patient treated with antithyroid drugs. The TCR was taken from a middle-aged woman with Graves disease. This chain uses TRBV3-1 with TRBJ2-7; D is unclear. The CDR3 sequence is CASSQGRIYEQYF. The CDR3 DNA is TGTGCCAGCAGCCAAGGAAGGATCTACGAGCAGTACTTC.